Sequencing of this TCR beta chain was carried out in a study of blood T cell repertoires in COVID-19. Overall study context: Material from acute and convalescent COVID-19 was sourced from the United States, Italy and Spain. PBMCs, B-cell-depleted T cells, or T cells were the source of the cDNA or gDNA that made up the material.

The V gene lost 0 bases and the J gene lost 7 bases, with 7 bases spanning the gap. CDR1 LGHNA and CDR2 YNFKEQ come from the germline V gene. The CDR3 length is 14 residues. In the authors' workflow: Scientists estimated how many nucleated cells there were by amplifying reference gene primers. Using immunoSEQ multiplex PCR, the repertoire was profiled, and TCRdb retains in-frame clones only, with some absent. D and trimming were read from the DNA, whereas the V and J calls and clone size are those reported in that table. Of 240,000 or so clones detected, more than 70% appear once; the ten largest clones hold roughly 12%. A few counts support this clone.

The sequencing input was peripheral blood. This clonotype originated in a man at least 80 years old with acute or convalescent COVID-19. The chain is built from TRBV4-2 and TRBJ1-6; no firm D call. CDR3 sequence reads: CASSQESRNSPLHF. CDR3 DNA: TGTGCCAGCAGCCAAGAATCGAGGAATTCACCCCTCCACTTT.